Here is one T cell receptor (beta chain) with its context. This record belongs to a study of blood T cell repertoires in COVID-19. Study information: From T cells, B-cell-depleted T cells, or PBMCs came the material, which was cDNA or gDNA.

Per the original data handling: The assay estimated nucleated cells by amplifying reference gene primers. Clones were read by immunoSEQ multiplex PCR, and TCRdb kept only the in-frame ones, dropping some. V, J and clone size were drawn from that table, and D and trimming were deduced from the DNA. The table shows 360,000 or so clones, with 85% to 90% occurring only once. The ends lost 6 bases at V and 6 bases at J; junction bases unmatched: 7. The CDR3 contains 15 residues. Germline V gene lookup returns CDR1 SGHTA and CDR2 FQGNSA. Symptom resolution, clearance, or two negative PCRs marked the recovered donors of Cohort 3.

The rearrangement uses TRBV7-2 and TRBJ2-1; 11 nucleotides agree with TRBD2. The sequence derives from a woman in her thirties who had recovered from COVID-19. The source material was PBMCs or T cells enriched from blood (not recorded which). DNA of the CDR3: TGTGCCAGCAGAAATGGACTAGCGGGTATCAATGAGCAGTTCTTC. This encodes CASRNGLAGINEQFF.